This T cell receptor (beta chain) was documented in a study of T-cell memory formation after mild COVID-19. Study as a whole: Largely, TCR clusters stayed within a single donor.

After 5'RACE with constant-segment primers, TCR alpha and TCR beta cDNA libraries carrying sample barcodes and UMIs were obtained. MiXCR, applied by TCRdb to the 5' RACE reads, yields one record per CDR3 protein. The table shows some 150,000 distinct CDR3 sequences, with about 19% occurring only once. CDR1 is DFQATT, CDR2 SNEGSKA, per germline (reference sequence). This CDR3 spans 15 amino acids. Trimming took 6 bases from V and 3 from J; bases not matched to a gene: 8. Turning to this clonotype: Its antigen is still unknown.

Study outcomes and limitations: Those CD4+ clones that contracted were mainly in CM and EM (CD8+ ones in EMRA). Clones from the second wave (peaking day 37) had unconfirmed SARS-CoV-2 specificity.

Sequenced input: PBMCs or a T cell subset sorted from them (not recorded which). This TCR came from an adult woman who had mild COVID-19 (a few samples of this study predate the infection). Cell type and time point are not known. The chain carries TRBV20-1 and TRBJ2-4; 10 nucleotides align to TRBD1. This chain's CDR3 is CSAGTGDGVKNIQYF. The DNA for the CDR3 is TGCAGTGCGGGGACAGGGGATGGAGTCAAAAACATTCAGTACTTC.